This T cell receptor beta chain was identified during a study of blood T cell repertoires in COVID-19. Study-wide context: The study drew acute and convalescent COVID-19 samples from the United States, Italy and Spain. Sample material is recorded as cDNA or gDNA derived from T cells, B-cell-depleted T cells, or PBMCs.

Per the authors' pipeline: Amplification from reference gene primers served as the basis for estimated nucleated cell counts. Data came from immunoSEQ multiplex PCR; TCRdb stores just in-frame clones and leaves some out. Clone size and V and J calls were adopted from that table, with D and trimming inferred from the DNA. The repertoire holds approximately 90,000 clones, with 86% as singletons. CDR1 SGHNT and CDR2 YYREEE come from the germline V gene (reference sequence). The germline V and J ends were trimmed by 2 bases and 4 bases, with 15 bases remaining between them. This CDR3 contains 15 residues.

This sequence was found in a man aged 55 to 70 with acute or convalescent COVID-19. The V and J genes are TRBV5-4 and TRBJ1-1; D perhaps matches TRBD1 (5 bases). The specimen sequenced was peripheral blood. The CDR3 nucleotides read TGTGCCAGCAGCTTCCCGGGGGGTAGGGGCACTGAAGCTTTCTTT. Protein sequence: CASSFPGGRGTEAFF.